Listed below are T cell receptor beta chains from one sample, sequenced in a study of blood T cell repertoires in COVID-19. Here immunoSEQ multiplex PCR was the method, and the copy in TCRdb shows in-frame clones only, minus some. The sample has roughly 230,000 clones, about 80% seen once. Material: peripheral blood. Every receptor here comes from a man aged 45 to 65 with active or convalescent COVID-19. The CDR3 runs from the conserved cysteine through the conserved F or W. D genes are given only for firm matches. The size of a clone is reported for some rows only, either as once, few or many, or as a class for expanded clones.

d_gene,v_gene,j_gene,abundance,CDR3nt,CDR3aa
TRBD2,TRBV5-1,TRBJ2-3,.,TGCGCCAGCAGCTTGAGGGCTAGCGGGGGGGCAGAAGATACGCAGTATTTT,CASSLRASGGAEDTQYF
.,TRBV6-6,TRBJ1-5,.,TGTGCCAGCAGTTACAAAGCGGATCAGCCCCAGCATTTT,CASSYKADQPQHF
TRBD1,TRBV4-2,TRBJ1-1,few,TGTGCCAGCAGCTACGGACAGGAGAACACTGAAGCTTTCTTT,CASSYGQENTEAFF
.,TRBV6-5,TRBJ2-5,.,TGTGCCAGCAGTTACTCGATGGGCAGATCAAGAGAGGGCCAGTACTTC,CASSYSMGRSREGQYF
TRBD2,TRBV9,TRBJ2-3,few,TGTGCCAGCAGCGTGACGCTAGCGGGGGTTCCAGATACGCAGTATTTT,CASSVTLAGVPDTQYF
.,TRBV19,TRBJ1-5,.,TGTGCCAGTAGTATGACCCGAACAGGGAATCAGCCCCAGCATTTT,CASSMTRTGNQPQHF
.,TRBV7-2,TRBJ2-3,.,TGTGCCAGCAGCACCCTTAGTAGCACAGATACGCAGTATTTT,CASSTLSSTDTQYF
.,TRBV19,TRBJ2-1,.,TGTGCCAGTAGTATCGCAGCGAGCTCCTACAATGAGCAGTTCTTC,CASSIAASSYNEQFF
.,TRBV13,TRBJ2-3,.,TGTGCCAGCAGCTTGGTGGGGGGTAGCACAGATACGCAGTATTTT,CASSLVGGSTDTQYF
.,TRBV12-3/TRBV12-4,TRBJ2-3,.,TGTGCCAGCAGTCCCCGGTCATCAGATACGCAGTATTTT,CASSPRSSDTQYF
TRBD2,TRBV5-1,TRBJ2-2,few,TGCGCCAGCAGCTTCGGACTAGCGGGGCAGTCCGGGGAGCTGTTTTTT,CASSFGLAGQSGELFF
.,TRBV5-6,TRBJ1-6,.,TGTGCCAGCAGCTTCCAGGGAGGGAATTCACCCCTCCACTTT,CASSFQGGNSPLHF
TRBD2,TRBV7-9,TRBJ2-1,many,TGTGCCAGCAGCTCGGGACTACGCTACAATGAGCAGTTCTTC,CASSSGLRYNEQFF
TRBD1,TRBV11-2,TRBJ1-1,.,TGTGCCAGCAGATGGGACAGGAGCATGAACACTGAAGCTTTCTTT,CASRWDRSMNTEAFF
.,TRBV25-1,TRBJ1-2,.,TGTGCCCCAGGGATTGGCTACACCTTC,CAPGIGYTF
.,TRBV14,TRBJ1-2,.,TGTGCCAGCAGCCAAGATCTAGGCTATGGCTACACCTTC,CASSQDLGYGYTF
.,TRBV30,TRBJ1-1,.,TGTGCCTGGAGTGTAGTAGGGGGCACTGAAGCTTTCTTT,CAWSVVGGTEAFF
.,TRBV5-1,TRBJ2-7,medium-sized,TGCGCCAGCAGCTTGTTCGCGGAATCCTACGAGCAGTACTTC,CASSLFAESYEQYF
TRBD1,TRBV6-5,TRBJ1-6,.,TGTGCCAGCCGGGACAGGGGAAGTTCACCCCTCCACTTT,CASRDRGSSPLHF
.,TRBV6-5,TRBJ2-5,.,TGTGCCAGCAGTTACACGAGAGATTACCAAGAGACCCAGTACTTC,CASSYTRDYQETQYF
TRBD2,TRBV5-1,TRBJ2-2,.,TGCGCCAGCAGCTTGGACGGGGGGAGCACCGGGGAGCTGTTTTTT,CASSLDGGSTGELFF
.,TRBV18,TRBJ1-1,.,TGTGCCAGCTCTCTCCGGGCCCTGGGAGTGAACACTGAAGCTTTCTTT,CASSLRALGVNTEAFF
.,TRBV5-4,TRBJ1-2,few,TGTGCCAGCAGCTTGGTGGACAGCTATGGCTACACCTTC,CASSLVDSYGYTF
.,TRBV9,TRBJ2-5,once,TGTGCCAGCAGCGTGGGCAAGACCCAGTACTTC,CASSVGKTQYF
TRBD1,TRBV6-2/TRBV6-3,TRBJ1-5,few,TGTGCCAGCAGTGGGACAGGGTTCCAGCCCCAGCATTTT,CASSGTGFQPQHF
TRBD1,TRBV5-8,TRBJ2-4,.,TGTGCCAGCAGCCCTCTCGGACAGGCGCCTTCAAACATTCAGTACTTC,CASSPLGQAPSNIQYF
.,TRBV9,TRBJ2-3,.,TGTGCCAGCGGGGGGAGAGATACGCAGTATTTT,CASGGRDTQYF
TRBD1,TRBV6-5,TRBJ1-3,.,TGTGCCAGCAGCGCTACAGGGGTCGGAAACACCATATATTTT,CASSATGVGNTIYF
.,TRBV5-1,TRBJ2-3,.,TGCGCCAGCAGCTTGGCCGGAGGTACTACCTCTAGCACAGATACGCAGTATTTT,CASSLAGGTTSSTDTQYF
.,TRBV2,TRBJ1-4,.,TGTGCCAGCAACGGGGGGGAGGGCTGGAGAGAAAAACTGTTTTTT,CASNGGEGWREKLFF
.,TRBV3-1/TRBV3-2,TRBJ1-5,.,TGTGCCAGCAGCAAAGGGGCGGGAAGCAATCAGCCCCAGCATTTT,CASSKGAGSNQPQHF
.,TRBV3-1/TRBV3-2,TRBJ2-2,.,TGTGCCAGCAGCCAAGATATCACTAGCTGGAACACCGGGGAGCTGTTTTTT,CASSQDITSWNTGELFF
TRBD1,TRBV6-6,TRBJ2-7,.,TGTGCCAGCAGTTACTCCGCGGACAGGGTTCACGAGCAGTACTTC,CASSYSADRVHEQYF
.,TRBV4-1,TRBJ1-4,.,TGCGCCAGCAGCCCCCACAGGGCCCCTAATGAAAAACTGTTTTTT,CASSPHRAPNEKLFF
TRBD2,TRBV6-2/TRBV6-3,TRBJ2-5,.,TGTGCCAGCAGTTACGGGCTAGCGGGGGCCGCATTCCAAGAGACCCAGTACTTC,CASSYGLAGAAFQETQYF
.,TRBV10-3,TRBJ1-2,.,TGTGCCATCAGTGGGTGGCAGGGTTCCTATGGCTACACCTTC,CAISGWQGSYGYTF
TRBD1,TRBV11-2,TRBJ2-3,.,TGTGCCAGCAGCCGAGACAGGGTTGATACGCAGTATTTT,CASSRDRVDTQYF
.,TRBV12-2,TRBJ2-7,.,TGTGCAAGTCGCTCACTGAGGAGGGAGCAGTACTTC,CASRSLRREQYF
.,TRBV2,TRBJ1-5,.,TGTGCCAGCAGGATTACCGCGGGGGGAGCTAGCAATCAGCCCCAGCATTTT,CASRITAGGASNQPQHF
TRBD1,TRBV6-2/TRBV6-3,TRBJ2-7,.,TGTGCCAGCAGTTCCGGGACAGACCCGTCGGAGCAGTACTTC,CASSSGTDPSEQYF
.,TRBV30,TRBJ1-6,.,TGTGCCTGGAGTGCGGGGGGCGGGGAGGGGTCACCCCTCCACTTT,CAWSAGGGEGSPLHF
TRBD1,TRBV2,TRBJ1-5,.,TGTGCCAGCAGCCCGGGACAGGGGGCTTATCAGCCCCAGCATTTT,CASSPGQGAYQPQHF
.,TRBV28,TRBJ1-2,.,TGTGCCAGCAGTTCCGAGACACATCCCCGATATGGCTACACCTTC,CASSSETHPRYGYTF
TRBD1,TRBV30,TRBJ1-5,.,TGTGCCTGGAGACAGGGGCGGCAGCCCCAGCATTTT,CAWRQGRQPQHF